This T cell receptor (beta chain) was sequenced in a study of T cells in Graves' hyperthyroidism and ophthalmopathy (dated by TCRdb to about 2019). Context from the whole study: Peripheral blood samples were taken at initial diagnosis, before any treatment was given. A discovery cohort of about a hundred patients, fewer than 50 with Graves' ophthalmopathy and fewer than 65 with stable Graves' hyperthyroidism, was used to find distinguishing TCR V-J signatures. An independent validation cohort of 18 to 20 hyperthyroidism patients and some 15 patients who later progressed to ophthalmopathy tested prospective prediction of ophthalmopathy. The roughly 99 discovery patients were divided at random into training and test sets in a 7:3 ratio. Thyroid tissue and blood T-cell repertoires from several Graves' hyperthyroidism patients were also compared in the study. After sampling, hyperthyroidism patients received methimazole starting at 30 mg daily, and ophthalmopathy patients received high-dose intravenous methylprednisolone. TCR Vbeta CDR3 sequencing of 140 or so peripheral blood samples (43 ophthalmopathy, approximately 80 hyperthyroidism and some 17 progressor patients) is reported in the paper. Points the paper makes about the study in general: Most expanded thyroid clonotypes (frequency above 0.001) were also found in blood, which suggests that blood repertoires may mirror thyroid immune responses. A 13 V-J signature model separated ophthalmopathy from stable hyperthyroidism, with about 90% sensitivity and 81.08% specificity in cross-validation and 80%/75% in testing. In validation, progression to ophthalmopathy was predicted by the model with more than 65% sensitivity and roughly 72% specificity, a median of approximately 7.1 months before onset. No statistical method was used to set the sample size in advance, and investigators knew the group allocation.

Per the germline V gene, ENHRY is the CDR1 and SYGVKD is the CDR2. The junction shows trimming of 4 bases on V and 7 bases on J, plus 17 bases between the germline ends. The CDR3 contains 15 residues, cysteine and phenylalanine counted. Of all the DNA, just the CDR3 is kept, 45 bases in frame from base 1. The TCR beta CDR3 regions were amplified from the RNA transcripts. For the first round of RT-PCR on the TCR CDR3, the HTBI primer set was used together with the Qiagen OneStep RT-PCR kit. Libraries were constructed in a second round of multiplex PCR, after which size selection and purification were carried out. Sequencing of the libraries was done on an Illumina HiSeq2000 using paired-end 100 bp reads. On the study's bioinformatics: SOAPnuke was used to process the raw data, with reads discarded if the reads contained adapters or uncalled bases, had a mean Phred below 15, or lacked an exact constant-primer or identifier match. High-quality paired reads were merged with COPE v1.2.5, and unique nucleotide sequences were defined as clonotypes. MiTCR v1.1 was used to align the clonotypes against IMGT TRBV, TRBD and TRBJ reference segments. Only V-J combinations with frequency above 0.0001, covering 99.2% of repertoires, were analysed. The TCS score was defined as the ratio of F50 (clonal expansion) to E x V (chaos), calculated using BLOSUM62-based TCRdist between CDR3 peptides within each V-J. Welch's t-statistics and random forest reduced 500 to 650 V-J features to roughly 13, which were used in a naive Bayes classifier (R e1071). The public reads were run again by TCRdb, first through fastp at Q25 and then through MiXCR, and only productive beta chains were kept. Records with the same CDR3 protein are collapsed into one entry carrying the most frequent genes and DNA. The V and J calls come from TCRdb's annotation, not from the publication. The sample table lists under 300,000 distinct CDR3 sequences, 22% of them with a count of one. The leading ten clones occupy about 60% of the sample.

Concerning this clonotype itself: Its binding antigen is unknown. One base away there is no much larger clone; base qualities are not given.

Ophthalmopathy patients had moderately to severely active disease, with a Clinical Activity Score of 3 or more, a NOSPECS grade of 4 or more, and a disease duration of less than 3 months. Exclusion was applied to patients with uncontrolled infections, other autoimmune diseases, pregnancy or lactation. Diagnoses were established on the basis of clinical symptoms, serum thyroxine and TRAb, thyroid ultrasound, and orbital computed tomography. PBMCs were isolated from 10 ml of fresh peripheral blood by Ficoll-Paque density gradient centrifugation. Trizol reagent was used to extract total RNA, and RNA quality was then checked on an Agilent 2100 Bioanalyzer.

The chain links TRBV10-3 with TRBJ2-1; 5 matching bases give a weak D call of TRBD2. The clonotype originates from a young man with Graves' ophthalmopathy. Sequenced: blood. This receptor carries the CDR3 CAISVTVSVWNEQFF. In nucleotide form, the sequence is TGTGCCATCAGTGTGACCGTTAGCGTCTGGAATGAGCAGTTCTTC.